The 24 T cell receptor beta chains below were found in one sample sequenced in a study of T cells in Graves' hyperthyroidism and ophthalmopathy. Amplification targeted TCR beta CDR3 regions from RNA transcripts. HTBI primers drove first-round RT-PCR of the TCR CDR3. TCRdb re-called the multiplex PCR reads through MiXCR, storing one row per CDR3 protein. In the table there are approximately 420,000 distinct CDR3 sequences, about 15% of which are singletons. The sample taken for sequencing was blood. The source is a woman aged 25 to 39 with Graves' hyperthyroidism.

The chain recombines TRBV6-5 with TRBJ1-5; D is ambiguous. This CDR3 region has 16 residues. V gave up 2 bases and J gave up 1 base, with 12 bases separating them. Germline loops: CDR1 MNHEY, CDR2 SVGAGI. For the CDR3, the DNA is TGTGCCAGCAGTTACAAGAAAAACGGAAGCAATCAGCCCCAGCATTTT. Amino acid sequence: CASSYKKNGSNQPQHF.

At least ten counts were recorded for this clonotype. The chain carries TRBV30 and TRBJ2-1; 9 bases line up with TRBD2. This CDR3 has 14 amino acids. Unmatched junction bases numbered 3, after V lost 5 bases and J lost 1 base. The germline V gene has CDR1 GTSNPN and CDR2 SVGIG (reference sequence). CDR3 DNA sequence: TGTGCCTGGGGCGGGAGGGGATCCTACAATGAGCAGTTCTTC. It codes for CAWGGRGSYNEQFF.

The chain combines TRBV6-2 or TRBV6-3 with TRBJ1-3; D call uncertain. The CDR3 consists of 17 residues. V was clipped by 7 bases and J by 2 bases, with 21 bases between them. Germline V gives CDR1 MNHEY, CDR2 SVGEGT. The CDR3 DNA sequence: TGTGCCAGCATCAGCGGGTGGCCGGGCCGGACTGGAAACACCATATATTTT. Translation: CASISGWPGRTGNTIYF.

In this sample, this clonotype turned up many times. The rearrangement uses TRBV28 and TRBJ2-7; 9 bases align to TRBD2. The ends lost 6 bases at V and 7 bases at J; junction bases unmatched: 28. The CDR3 contains 20 residues. The germline gives CDR1 MDHEN, CDR2 SYDVKM. The CDR3 reads CASSRTPTSMTSGPPWEQYF. The CDR3 nucleotides read TGTGCCAGCAGCCGTACCCCGACCTCAATGACTAGCGGCCCCCCGTGGGAGCAGTACTTC. Full variable domain (rest looked up from reference TRBV28 and TRBJ2-7): DVKVTQSSRYLVKRTGEKVFLECVQDMDHENMFWYRQDPGLGLRLIYFSYDVKMKEKGDIPEGYSVSREKKERFSLILESASTNQTSMYLCASSRTPTSMTSGPPWEQYFGPGTRLTVT.

This clonotype was seen ten or more times. The chain has TRBV20-1 and TRBJ2-6; D possibly uses TRBD1 or TRBD2 (6 bases each). Germline V lookup: CDR1 DFQATT, CDR2 SNEGSKA (reference sequence). The V end lost 1 base, the J end lost 2 bases, and 9 bases lay between the germline ends. This CDR3 spans 15 amino acids. The CDR3 nucleotides read TGCAGTGCTAGAGGGGGGGCGACTGGGGCCAACGTCCTGACTTTC. Its protein product is CSARGGATGANVLTF.

This clonotype was counted a few times. The V call is TRBV9, the J call TRBJ2-1; D remains unclear. Trimming cost V 0 bases and J 5 bases, with 12 bases left between them. Germline V lookup: CDR1 SGDLS, CDR2 YYNGEE. This CDR3 has 15 amino acids. CDR3 loop: CASSVAGAKDNEQFF. The CDR3 DNA reads as TGTGCCAGCAGCGTAGCCGGCGCTAAAGACAATGAGCAGTTCTTC.

This sequence joins TRBV20-1 and TRBJ2-7; 8 bases match TRBD2. The V gene end was trimmed by 1 base and the J gene end by 5 bases; junction bases not matched to a gene: 7. CDR1 is DFQATT, CDR2 SNEGSKA, per germline (reference sequence). The CDR3 contains 14 residues. The CDR3 is CSARGQAGDHEQYF. As DNA, the CDR3 is TGCAGTGCTAGAGGCCAAGCGGGAGATCACGAGCAGTACTTC.

This sequence joins TRBV7-9 and TRBJ2-3; D perhaps matches TRBD1 (6 bases). CDR1 is SEHNR and CDR2 is FQNEAQ in the germline V gene (reference sequence). CDR3 size: 14 residues. Trimming shortened V by 1 base and J by 11 bases, and 16 bases separated the two germline ends. DNA of the CDR3: TGTGCCAGCAGCTTAGTGGACAGCCCTCAATTGCAGTATTTT. Its translation is CASSLVDSPQLQYF.

This clonotype was detected many times. The chain links TRBV6-1 to TRBJ1-5; D may be TRBD1 (6 bases). The CDR3 is 13 amino acids. Germline-derived CDR1 and CDR2 are MNHNS and SASEGT. With 10 bases removed from V and 1 base from J, the gap between germline ends came to 11 bases. The CDR3 coding sequence is TGTGCCACTAATGACAGGAGCAATCAGCCCCAGCATTTT. The encoded protein is CATNDRSNQPQHF.

This clonotype was observed at least ten times. The chain has TRBV18 and TRBJ2-1, with D perhaps being TRBD1 or TRBD2 (5 bases each). This CDR3 is built from 13 residues. Germline CDR1 is KGHSH and CDR2 is LQKENI. V lost 5 bases and J lost 10, with 15 bases in between. CDR3 loop: CASSTGARREQFF. The CDR3 DNA reads TGTGCCAGCTCAACCGGGGCCAGAAGGGAGCAGTTCTTC.

The rearrangement joins TRBV20-1 to TRBJ1-5; D is perhaps TRBD1 (6 bases). Germline V gene data show CDR1 as DFQATT and CDR2 as SNEGSKA (reference sequence). This CDR3 is built from 14 residues. V gave up 4 bases and J gave up 6 bases, with 16 bases separating them. CDR3 coding DNA: TGCAGTGCTATCCCTGACAGGTATCGTCAGCCCCAGCATTTT. This translates into CSAIPDRYRQPQHF.

A few counts support this clonotype. The chain carries TRBV5-1 and TRBJ2-6; D not resolved. Per germline, CDR1 SGHRS and CDR2 YFSETQ. The CDR3 runs to 18 residues. The germline V and J ends were trimmed by 0 bases and 1 base, with 14 bases remaining between them. CDR3: CASSLAGTPNSGANVLTF. In nucleotides, the CDR3 is TGCGCCAGCAGCTTGGCGGGCACCCCTAATTCTGGGGCCAACGTCCTGACTTTC.

The chain carries TRBV5-1 and TRBJ2-7, with TRBD2 matching 10 bases. V was clipped by 4 bases and J by 2 bases; unmatched bases: 6. This CDR3 has 15 amino acids. In germline, CDR1 is SGHRS, CDR2 YFSETQ. In DNA form, the CDR3 reads TGCGCCAGCAGCCCCCAGAGCGGGAGGGCCTACGAGCAGTACTTC. Its protein product is CASSPQSGRAYEQYF.

The chain combines TRBV6-5 with TRBJ2-1; 13 positions match TRBD2. The trim removed 0 bases at V and 9 bases at J, leaving 8 bases unmatched. The CDR3 has 17 amino acids. Germline assignment: CDR1 MNHEY and CDR2 SVGAGI. In DNA form, the CDR3 reads TGTGCCAGCAGTTACTCGAAAGGGACTAGCGGGAAAAGTGAGCAGTTCTTC. Translated: CASSYSKGTSGKSEQFF.

Ten or more counts support this clonotype. The V gene is TRBV20-1, the J gene TRBJ2-1; 12 positions agree with TRBD2. The ends lost 2 bases at V and 4 bases at J; junction bases unmatched: 3. The CDR3 length is 15 residues. Germline assignment: CDR1 DFQATT and CDR2 SNEGSKA (reference sequence). CDR3 amino acids: CSARPLAGGYNEQFF. The CDR3 DNA sequence: TGCAGTGCTAGACCTCTAGCGGGAGGGTACAATGAGCAGTTCTTC.

This clonotype was detected many times. This sequence joins TRBV12-5 and TRBJ2-2; D call uncertain. Germline CDR1 and CDR2: LGHNT and FRNRAP. The CDR3 has 13 amino acids. Trimming stripped 4 bases from V and 5 bases from J, with 8 bases between. CDR3 residues: CASGSRYTGELFF. Written as DNA, the CDR3 is TGTGCTAGTGGTTCCCGATATACCGGGGAGCTGTTTTTT.

There are many counts of this clonotype. The V and J genes are TRBV20-1 and TRBJ2-5, with TRBD1 matching over 8 bases. The germline CDR1 and CDR2 sequences are DFQATT and SNEGSKA (reference sequence). This CDR3 has 14 residues. V dropped 3 bases and J dropped 4; count of bases not matched to a gene: 7. Here the CDR3 DNA reads TGCAGTGCTAGGGGACAGGTTAGAGGAGAGACCCAGTACTTC. Translation gives CSARGQVRGETQYF.

Only a few counts were recorded for this clonotype. The chain is built from TRBV7-6 and TRBJ2-1; 14 positions agree with TRBD2. The CDR3 has 18 residues. The germline V gene encodes CDR1 SGHVS and CDR2 FNYEAQ. With 2 bases clipped from V and 3 bases from J, the junction kept 6 bases outside the gene matches. This CDR3 reads CASSLYGTSGGNYNEQFF. In nucleotides, the CDR3 is TGTGCCAGCAGCTTATACGGGACTAGCGGGGGAAACTACAATGAGCAGTTCTTC.

This clonotype was picked up a small number of times. V gene TRBV19 combines with J gene TRBJ2-6; D perhaps matches TRBD1 (6 bases). The V end was cut by 6 bases, the J end by 4 bases, with 13 bases between. The CDR3 covers 15 residues. The germline V gene has CDR1 LNHDA and CDR2 SQIVND (reference sequence). The CDR3 nucleotides are TGTGCCAGTAGGGAGACAGGATCCGGGGCCAACGTCCTGACTTTC. Translating it yields CASRETGSGANVLTF.

This clonotype was seen only once. The DNA for the CDR3 is TGTGCCAGCAGACCCCGGCTCGGGCTAGCGGGAGTCGCGAACACCGGGGAGCTGTTTTTT. It codes for CASRPRLGLAGVANTGELFF. This chain uses TRBV7-2 with TRBJ2-2; 10 positions agree with TRBD2. There are 20 residues in the CDR3. V lost 6 bases and J lost 0; bases outside the gene matches: 16. Germline assignment: CDR1 SGHTA and CDR2 FQGNSA.

The chain is built from TRBV10-3 and TRBJ1-3; weak D call: TRBD1 (5 bases). The CDR3 is made up of 14 amino acids. The V gene's germline CDR1 is ENHRY and CDR2 SYGVKD. The ends were cut back, 6 bases at V and 1 base at J, with 10 bases in the middle. This CDR3 reads CAISETESGNTIYF. The DNA of the CDR3 is TGTGCCATCAGCGAGACAGAATCTGGAAACACCATATATTTT.

In its sample, this clonotype was seen a few times. The chain employs TRBV28 and TRBJ2-7; D is undetermined. The germline gives CDR1 MDHEN, CDR2 SYDVKM. Trimming removed 4 bases at V and 7 bases at J, with 14 bases between. CDR3 size: 13 residues. The CDR3 here is CASSSADLWEQYF. For the CDR3, the DNA is TGTGCCAGCAGTTCTGCGGACCTTTGGGAGCAGTACTTC.

This clonotype occurred a few times. The rearrangement links TRBV11-2 to TRBJ2-3; D unresolved. The length of the CDR3 is 15 residues. V was trimmed by 7 bases and J by 0 bases, leaving 14 bases between them. CDR1 and CDR2 (germline): SGHAT, FQNNGV. CDR3 in amino acids: CASTRGYSSTDTQYF. The DNA for the CDR3 is TGTGCCAGCACCCGAGGATATTCTAGCACAGATACGCAGTATTTT. The variable domain in full, with the rest retrieved from reference TRBV11-2 and TRBJ2-3, is EAGVAQSPRYKIIEKRQSVAFWCNPISGHATLYWYQQILGQGPKLLIQFQNNGVVDDSQLPKDRFSAERLKGVDSTLKIQPAKLEDSAVYLCASTRGYSSTDTQYFGPGTRLTVL.

This chain joins TRBV7-9 and TRBJ2-7; 8 nucleotides line up with TRBD1. J was trimmed by 3 bases and V by 6 bases; bases with no gene match: 7. CDR1 and CDR2 from the germline V gene are SEHNR and FQNEAQ (reference sequence). The length of the CDR3 is 14 residues. CDR3 sequence (DNA): TGTGCCAGCAGTCGACCAGGGGGCAGCTACGAGCAGTACTTC. It encodes CASSRPGGSYEQYF.